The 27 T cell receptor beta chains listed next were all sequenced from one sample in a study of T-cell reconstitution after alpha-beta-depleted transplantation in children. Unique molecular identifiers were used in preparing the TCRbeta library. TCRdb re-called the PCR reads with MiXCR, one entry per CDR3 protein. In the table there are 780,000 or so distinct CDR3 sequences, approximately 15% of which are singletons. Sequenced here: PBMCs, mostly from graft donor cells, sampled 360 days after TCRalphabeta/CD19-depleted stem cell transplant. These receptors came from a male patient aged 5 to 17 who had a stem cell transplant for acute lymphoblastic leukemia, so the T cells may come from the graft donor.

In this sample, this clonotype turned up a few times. The CDR3 is CASSSGTSGHNEQFF. The CDR3 DNA sequence: TGCGCCAGCAGCTCCGGGACTAGCGGTCACAATGAGCAGTTCTTC. V and J are TRBV5-1 and TRBJ2-1, with 11 positions matching TRBD2. Per the germline V gene, CDR1 is SGHRS and CDR2 is YFSETQ. This CDR3 spans 15 amino acids. Trimming removed 3 bases from V and 5 bases from J; junction bases left unmatched: 4.

The CDR3 DNA is TGTGCCAGCAGCCAAGCCCGGGACCGAGCTAACTATGGCTACACCTTC. It encodes CASSQARDRANYGYTF. This chain joins TRBV6-1 and TRBJ1-2, with TRBD1 as a possible D gene (5 bases). Between the trimmed V and J ends, which lost 6 bases and 0 bases, there was a span of 17 bases. This CDR3 has 16 amino acids. Germline V gene sequence: CDR1 MNHNS, CDR2 SASEGT.

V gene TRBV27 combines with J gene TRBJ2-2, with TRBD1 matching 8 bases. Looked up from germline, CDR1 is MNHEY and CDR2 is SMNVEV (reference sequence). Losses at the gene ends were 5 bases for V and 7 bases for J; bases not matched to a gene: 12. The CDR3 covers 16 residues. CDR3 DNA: TGTGCCAGCAGTCCCCTGGGCAGGGGGCGGGTCGGGGAGCTGTTTTTT. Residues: CASSPLGRGRVGELFF.

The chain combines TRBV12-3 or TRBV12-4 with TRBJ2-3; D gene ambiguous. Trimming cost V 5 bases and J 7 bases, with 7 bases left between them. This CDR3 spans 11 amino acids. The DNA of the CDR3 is TGTGCCAGCAGTCCGAAGAATACGCAGTATTTT. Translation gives CASSPKNTQYF.

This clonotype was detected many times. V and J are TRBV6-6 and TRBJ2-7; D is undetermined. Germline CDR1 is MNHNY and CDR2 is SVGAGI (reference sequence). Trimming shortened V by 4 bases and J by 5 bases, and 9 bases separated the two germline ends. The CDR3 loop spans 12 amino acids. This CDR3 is CASSSWVDEQYF. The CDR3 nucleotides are TGTGCCAGCAGTTCGTGGGTGGACGAGCAGTACTTC.

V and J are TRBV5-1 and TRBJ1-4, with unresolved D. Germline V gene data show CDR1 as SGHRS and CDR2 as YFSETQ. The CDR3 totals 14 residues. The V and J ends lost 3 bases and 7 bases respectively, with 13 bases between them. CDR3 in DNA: TGCGCCAGCAGCTGGTCCTCTAGGGCTGAAAAACTGTTTTTT. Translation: CASSWSSRAEKLFF.

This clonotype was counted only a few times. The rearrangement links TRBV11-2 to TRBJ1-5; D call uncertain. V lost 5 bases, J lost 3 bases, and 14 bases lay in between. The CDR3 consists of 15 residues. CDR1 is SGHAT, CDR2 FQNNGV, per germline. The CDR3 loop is CASSHTFGSNQPQHF. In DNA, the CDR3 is TGTGCCAGCAGCCATACATTCGGTTCCAATCAGCCCCAGCATTTT. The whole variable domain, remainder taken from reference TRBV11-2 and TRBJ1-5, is EAGVAQSPRYKIIEKRQSVAFWCNPISGHATLYWYQQILGQGPKLLIQFQNNGVVDDSQLPKDRFSAERLKGVDSTLKIQPAKLEDSAVYLCASSHTFGSNQPQHFGDGTRLSIL.

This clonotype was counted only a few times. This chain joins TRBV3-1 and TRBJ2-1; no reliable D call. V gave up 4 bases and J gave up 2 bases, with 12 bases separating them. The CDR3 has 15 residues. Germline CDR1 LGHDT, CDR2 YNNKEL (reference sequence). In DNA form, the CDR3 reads TGTGCCAGCAGCCGTGCGGTGTCGCCCTACAATGAGCAGTTCTTC. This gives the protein CASSRAVSPYNEQFF.

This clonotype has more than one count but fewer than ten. The CDR3 sequence is CASSSWTGTADTQYF. The CDR3 DNA follows: TGTGCCAGCAGTTCGTGGACAGGGACAGCAGATACGCAGTATTTT. V usage is TRBV12-3 or TRBV12-4 and J usage is TRBJ2-3; 8 bases agree with TRBD1. This CDR3 has 15 residues. J gave up 4 bases and V 4 bases, and 7 bases lay outside the gene matches.

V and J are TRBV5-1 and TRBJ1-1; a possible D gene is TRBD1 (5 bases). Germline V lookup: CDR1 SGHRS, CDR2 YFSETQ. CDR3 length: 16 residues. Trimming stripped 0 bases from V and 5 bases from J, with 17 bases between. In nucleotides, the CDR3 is TGCGCCAGCAGCTTGGAACCAGGAGCGGGGGGGACTGAAGCTTTCTTT. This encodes CASSLEPGAGGTEAFF.

The chain's CDR3 is CSAAGASYNEQFF. CDR3 nucleotide sequence: TGCAGTGCCGCCGGAGCCTCCTACAATGAGCAGTTCTTC. The chain joins TRBV20-1 to TRBJ2-1, with D unresolved. The CDR3 is made up of 13 amino acids. V was pared by 6 bases and J by 0 bases, with 9 bases between. Germline CDR1 DFQATT, CDR2 SNEGSKA (reference sequence).

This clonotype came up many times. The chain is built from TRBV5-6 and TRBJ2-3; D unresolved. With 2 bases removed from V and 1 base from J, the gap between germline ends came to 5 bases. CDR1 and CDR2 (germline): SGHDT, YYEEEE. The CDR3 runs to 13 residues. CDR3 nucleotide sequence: TGTGCCAGCAGCTTCAAGGGCACAGATACGCAGTATTTT. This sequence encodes CASSFKGTDTQYF.

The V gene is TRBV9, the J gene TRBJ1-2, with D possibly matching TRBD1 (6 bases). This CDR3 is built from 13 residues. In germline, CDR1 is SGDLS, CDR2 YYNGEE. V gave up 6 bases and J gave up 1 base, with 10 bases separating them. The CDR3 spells CASNRDINYGYTF. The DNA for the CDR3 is TGTGCCAGCAATCGGGACATTAACTATGGCTACACCTTC. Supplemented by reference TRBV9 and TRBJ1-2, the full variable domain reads DSGVTQTPKHLITATGQRVTLRCSPRSGDLSVYWYQQSLDQGLQFLIQYYNGEERAKGNILERFSAQQFPDLHSELNLSSLELGDSALYFCASNRDINYGYTFGSGTRLTVV.

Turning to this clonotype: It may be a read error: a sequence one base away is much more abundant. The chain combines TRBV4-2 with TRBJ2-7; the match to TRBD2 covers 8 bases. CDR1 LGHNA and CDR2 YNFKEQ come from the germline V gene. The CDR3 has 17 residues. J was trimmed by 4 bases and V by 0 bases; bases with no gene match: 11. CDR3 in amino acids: CASSQDLGAGAGYEQYF. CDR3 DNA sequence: TGTGCCAGCAGCCAAGATCTGGGAGCGGGAGCGGGGTACGAGCAGTACTTC.

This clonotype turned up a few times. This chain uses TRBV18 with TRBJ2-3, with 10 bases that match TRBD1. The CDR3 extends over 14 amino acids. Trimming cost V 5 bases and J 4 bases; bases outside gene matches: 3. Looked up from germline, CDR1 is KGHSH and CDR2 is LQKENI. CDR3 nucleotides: TGTGCCAGCTCAGTGACAGGGGGCGCAGATACGCAGTATTTT. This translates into CASSVTGGADTQYF.

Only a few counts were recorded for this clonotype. The CDR3 nucleotides read TGTGCCAGCAGCAGGGGGGACAGGGCCCTTGGGGGCACTGAAGCTTTCTTT. Protein product: CASSRGDRALGGTEAFF. The chain employs TRBV7-2 and TRBJ1-1; 9 bases line up with TRBD1. The germline gives CDR1 SGHTA, CDR2 FQGNSA. CDR3 length: 17 amino acids. The trim removed 5 bases at V and 4 bases at J, leaving 14 bases unmatched.

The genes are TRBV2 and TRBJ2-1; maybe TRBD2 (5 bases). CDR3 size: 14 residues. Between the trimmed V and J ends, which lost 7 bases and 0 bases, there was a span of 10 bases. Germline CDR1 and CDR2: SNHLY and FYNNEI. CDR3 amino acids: CASKRTHSYNEQFF. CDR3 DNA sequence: TGTGCCAGCAAGAGGACTCACTCCTACAATGAGCAGTTCTTC.

In DNA form, the CDR3 reads TGTGCCAGCAGCCAAGATCCTAGTAGCGGGAGAAGGCCCTACGAGCAGTACTTC. Protein: CASSQDPSSGRRPYEQYF. The rearrangement links TRBV14 to TRBJ2-7; 9 nucleotides agree with TRBD2. V lost 0 bases and J lost 2; bases outside the gene matches: 11. From germline, CDR1 is SGHDN and CDR2 FVKESK. The CDR3 loop spans 18 amino acids. The full variable domain, completed using reference TRBV14 and TRBJ2-7, is EAGVTQFPSHSVIEKGQTVTLRCDPISGHDNLYWYRRVMGKEIKFLLHFVKESKQDESGMPNNRFLAERTGGTYSTLKVQPAELEDSGVYFCASSQDPSSGRRPYEQYFGPGTRLTVT.

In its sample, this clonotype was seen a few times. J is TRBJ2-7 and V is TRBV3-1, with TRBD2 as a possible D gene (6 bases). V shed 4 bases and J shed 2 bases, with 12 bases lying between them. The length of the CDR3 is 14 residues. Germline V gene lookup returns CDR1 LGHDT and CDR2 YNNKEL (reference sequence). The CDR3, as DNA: TGTGCCAGCAGCCCGATGACTAGTGCCTACGAGCAGTACTTC. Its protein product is CASSPMTSAYEQYF.

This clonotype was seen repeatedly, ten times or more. The CDR3 here is CASHRGSDTQYF. The CDR3 nucleotides read TGTGCCAGCCACAGGGGGTCAGATACGCAGTATTTT. The chain has TRBV28 and TRBJ2-3; 8 bases agree with TRBD1. Trimming took 8 bases from V and 4 from J; bases not matched to a gene: 2. CDR1 is MDHEN and CDR2 is SYDVKM in the germline V gene. The CDR3 length is 12 residues.

In DNA, the CDR3 is TGTGCCAGCAGCCAATCGAACATAGCGGGAGGTGAGCAGTTCTTC. This gives the protein CASSQSNIAGGEQFF. The chain links TRBV4-2 to TRBJ2-1; 10 bases are shared with TRBD2. CDR1 is LGHNA, CDR2 YNFKEQ, per germline. Trimming took 2 bases from V and 9 from J; bases not matched to a gene: 7. The CDR3 has 15 residues.

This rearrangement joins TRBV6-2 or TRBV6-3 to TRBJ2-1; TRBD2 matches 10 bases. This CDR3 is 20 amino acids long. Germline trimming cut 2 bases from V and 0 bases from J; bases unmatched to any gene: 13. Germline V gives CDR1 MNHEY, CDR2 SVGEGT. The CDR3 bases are TGTGCCAGCAGTTACCCCGATGGACTAGCGGCCCTTGGCTCCTACAATGAGCAGTTCTTC. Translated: CASSYPDGLAALGSYNEQFF.

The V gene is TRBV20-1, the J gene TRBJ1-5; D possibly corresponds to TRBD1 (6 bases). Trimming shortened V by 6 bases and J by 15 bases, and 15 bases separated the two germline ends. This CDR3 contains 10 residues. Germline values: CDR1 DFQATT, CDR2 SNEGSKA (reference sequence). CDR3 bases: TGCAGTGCCCGGACAGCCGGGGTGCATTTT. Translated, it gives CSARTAGVHF.

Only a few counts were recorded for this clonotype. Here the CDR3 DNA reads TGTGCCAGCAGCTTTTCGCTGGGGCGGGACACTGAAGCTTTCTTT. The encoded protein is CASSFSLGRDTEAFF. The genes are TRBV7-9 and TRBJ1-1, with D tentatively TRBD1 (5 bases). The CDR3 length is 15 residues. V lost 3 bases and J 3 bases, leaving 14 bases between the germline ends. Germline V gives CDR1 SEHNR, CDR2 FQNEAQ (reference sequence). Full variable domain (remainder filled in from reference TRBV7-9 and TRBJ1-1): DTGVSQNPRHKITKRGQNVTFRCDPISEHNRLYWYRQTLGQGPEFLTYFQNEAQLEKSRLLSDRFSAERPKGSFSTLEIQRTEQGDSAMYLCASSFSLGRDTEAFFGQGTRLTVV.

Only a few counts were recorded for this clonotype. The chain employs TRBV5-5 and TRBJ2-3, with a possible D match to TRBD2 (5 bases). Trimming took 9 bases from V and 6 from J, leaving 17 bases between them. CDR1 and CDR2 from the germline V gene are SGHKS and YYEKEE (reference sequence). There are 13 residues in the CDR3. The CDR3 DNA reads TGTGCCACCCAAGTGGAGGTCGGGGATACGCAGTATTTT. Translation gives CATQVEVGDTQYF.

The CDR3 sequence is CASSDYPSGMGYTF. CDR3 sequence (DNA): TGTGCCAGCAGTGATTACCCGTCCGGCATGGGCTACACCTTC. V and J are TRBV2 and TRBJ1-2; no reliable D call. The CDR3 has 14 residues. The V gene's germline CDR1 is SNHLY and CDR2 FYNNEI. The V end lost 3 bases, the J end lost 8 bases, and 16 bases lay between the germline ends.

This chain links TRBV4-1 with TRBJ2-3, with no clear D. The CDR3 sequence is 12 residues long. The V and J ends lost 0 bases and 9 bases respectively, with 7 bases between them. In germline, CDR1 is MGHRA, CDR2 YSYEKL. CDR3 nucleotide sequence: TGCGCCAGCAGCCAAGATCCCCCAACGCAGTATTTT. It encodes CASSQDPPTQYF.